The 11 T cell receptor beta chains reported below all come from one sample, sequenced in a study of cytomegalovirus exposure and HLA in healthy donors. Both 60 Vbeta primers and 13 Jbeta primers went into the PCR. Using immunoSEQ multiplex PCR, the repertoire was profiled, and TCRdb retains in-frame clones only, with some absent. This sample has over 100,000 clones, with around 69% found just once. Sequencing was done on a sample of PBMCs. The receptors were gathered from a woman between 40 and 50 years old in good health and CMV-seropositive.

The chain carries TRBV7-8 and TRBJ2-1, with TRBD2 matching 7 bases. CDR1 is SGHVS, CDR2 FQNEAQ, per germline. V shed 5 bases, J shed 3 bases, and the junction held 4 bases outside the gene matches. The length of the CDR3 is 14 residues. The CDR3 nucleotides read TGTGCCAGCAGCACCGGGACTAACTACAATGAGCAGTTCTTC. Amino acids: CASSTGTNYNEQFF.

The CDR3 coding sequence is TGTGCCACCAGCAGGGACTTAGCCACAGATACGCAGTATTTT. This encodes CATSRDLATDTQYF. V usage is TRBV15 and J usage is TRBJ2-3; maybe TRBD2 (5 bases). V was shortened by 3 bases and J by 2 bases, with 9 bases between the two germline ends. Germline V lookup: CDR1 LNHNV, CDR2 YYDKDF (reference sequence). The CDR3 runs 14 residues.

The chain couples TRBV6-5 to TRBJ2-1, with 12 bases lining up with TRBD2. CDR1 is MNHEY and CDR2 is SVGAGI in the germline V gene. This CDR3 has 15 amino acids. The V and J ends lost 4 bases and 3 bases, in that order; junction bases with no gene match: 1. CDR3: CASSSTSGSYNEQFF. The DNA for the CDR3 is TGTGCCAGCAGTTCGACTAGCGGGAGCTACAATGAGCAGTTCTTC.

The V call is TRBV29-1, the J call TRBJ2-1; 9 positions agree with TRBD1. The CDR3 length is 17 residues. With 3 bases clipped from V and 0 bases from J, the junction kept 9 bases outside the gene matches. CDR1 is SQVTM, CDR2 ANQGSEA, per germline. CDR3: CSVDRDRGLSSYNEQFF. The CDR3 DNA reads as TGCAGCGTTGATAGAGACAGGGGGTTGAGCTCCTACAATGAGCAGTTCTTC.

The rearrangement uses TRBV6-6 and TRBJ1-2; 7 bases align to TRBD1. There are 13 residues in the CDR3. The V gene end was trimmed by 5 bases and the J gene end by 8 bases; junction bases not matched to a gene: 8. CDR1 MNHNY and CDR2 SVGAGI come from the germline V gene (reference sequence). The CDR3 reads CASSLQGSRGYTF. In nucleotides, the CDR3 is TGTGCCAGCAGTCTACAGGGGAGTAGGGGCTACACCTTC.

The rearrangement uses TRBV5-1 and TRBJ2-3; D might be TRBD2 (6 bases). Looked up from germline, CDR1 is SGHRS and CDR2 is YFSETQ. V was cut by 0 bases and J by 0 bases, with 8 bases left in between. The CDR3 contains 15 residues. The CDR3 DNA follows: TGCGCCAGCAGCTTGGTAGCGGCTAGCACAGATACGCAGTATTTT. The encoded protein is CASSLVAASTDTQYF.

The rearrangement joins TRBV28 to TRBJ2-3; 9 bases align to TRBD2. CDR3 length: 15 residues. Germline-derived CDR1 and CDR2 are MDHEN and SYDVKM. The V gene end was trimmed by 4 bases and the J gene end by 1 base; junction bases not matched to a gene: 3. In DNA form, the CDR3 reads TGTGCCAGCAGTTCGCCTAGCGGGGGCACAGATACGCAGTATTTT. Its translation: CASSSPSGGTDTQYF.

This clone has just one count. The chain carries TRBV2 and TRBJ1-1; D is unresolved. The V gene lost 4 bases and the J gene lost 8 bases, with 11 bases spanning the gap. CDR3 length equals 12 residues. Germline V gene sequence: CDR1 SNHLY, CDR2 FYNNEI. The CDR3 spells CASSGAGEEAFF. As DNA, the CDR3 is TGTGCCAGCAGTGGGGCGGGTGAGGAAGCTTTCTTT.

V gene TRBV9 combines with J gene TRBJ2-2, with D possibly TRBD1 on 6 matching bases. The germline V gene has CDR1 SGDLS and CDR2 YYNGEE. V shed 3 bases and J shed 1 base, with 7 bases lying between them. This CDR3 region has 14 residues. In nucleotides, the CDR3 is TGTGCCAGCAGCGCGACAGGGAACACCGGGGAGCTGTTTTTT. This codes for CASSATGNTGELFF.

The J gene is TRBJ1-4, the V gene TRBV4-1, with D possibly matching TRBD1 (5 bases). The germline CDR1 and CDR2 sequences are MGHRA and YSYEKL. The V gene lost 0 bases and the J gene lost 3 bases, with 17 bases spanning the gap. This CDR3 is 18 amino acids long. The CDR3 nucleotides read TGCGCCAGCAGCCAAGATTATGGACACCTAAGTCCTAATGAAAAACTGTTTTTT. Its protein is CASSQDYGHLSPNEKLFF.

The rearrangement links TRBV19 to TRBJ2-5, with D possibly being TRBD1 (6 bases). Germline CDR1 reads LNHDA; CDR2 reads SQIVND (reference sequence). The CDR3 consists of 14 residues. Trimming removed 4 bases from V and 5 bases from J, with 14 bases in between. The CDR3 reads CASSTNRDWETQYF. Here the CDR3 DNA reads TGTGCCAGTAGTACAAACAGGGATTGGGAGACCCAGTACTTC.